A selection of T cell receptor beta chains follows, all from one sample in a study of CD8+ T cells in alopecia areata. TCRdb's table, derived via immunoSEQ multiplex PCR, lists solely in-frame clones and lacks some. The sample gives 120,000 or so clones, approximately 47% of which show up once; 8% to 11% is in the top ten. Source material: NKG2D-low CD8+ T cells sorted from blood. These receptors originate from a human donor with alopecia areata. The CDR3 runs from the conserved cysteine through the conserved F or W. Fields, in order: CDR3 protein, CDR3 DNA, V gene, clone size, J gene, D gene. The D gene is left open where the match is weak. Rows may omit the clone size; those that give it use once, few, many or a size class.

CDR3 protein: CAAAGGDGYTF; CDR3 DNA: TGTGCCGCGGCCGGGGGCGATGGCTACACCTTC; V gene: TRBV27; clone size: NA; J gene: TRBJ1-2; D gene: NA
CDR3 protein: CASSPGEGSYEQYF; CDR3 DNA: TGTGCCAGCTCCCCGGGGGAGGGCTCCTACGAGCAGTACTTC; V gene: TRBV13; clone size: NA; J gene: TRBJ2-7; D gene: TRBD2
CDR3 protein: CASSRHGGKTGNTIYF; CDR3 DNA: TGTGCCAGCAGCCGTCATGGGGGCAAAACTGGAAACACCATATATTTT; V gene: TRBV14; clone size: few; J gene: TRBJ1-3; D gene: NA
CDR3 protein: CASSRDRGETQYF; CDR3 DNA: TGTGCCAGCAGTAGAGACAGGGGAGAGACCCAGTACTTC; V gene: TRBV2; clone size: once; J gene: TRBJ2-5; D gene: TRBD1
CDR3 protein: CASSLDRGNTEAFF; CDR3 DNA: TGTGCCAGCAGTTTAGACCGGGGGAACACTGAAGCTTTCTTT; V gene: TRBV27; clone size: once; J gene: TRBJ1-1; D gene: NA
CDR3 protein: CASGDNSYEQYF; CDR3 DNA: TGTGCCAGCGGGGACAACTCCTACGAGCAGTACTTC; V gene: TRBV28; clone size: few; J gene: TRBJ2-7; D gene: NA
CDR3 protein: CASSVQGSYEQYF; CDR3 DNA: TGTGCCAGCAGCGTCCAGGGCTCCTACGAGCAGTACTTC; V gene: TRBV7-2; clone size: NA; J gene: TRBJ2-7; D gene: NA
CDR3 protein: CASSLGLAGDPTDTQYF; CDR3 DNA: TGTGCCAGCAGCTTGGGACTAGCGGGGGACCCCACAGATACGCAGTATTTT; V gene: TRBV5-4; clone size: NA; J gene: TRBJ2-3; D gene: TRBD2
CDR3 protein: CASSQVALEQYF; CDR3 DNA: TGTGCCAGCAGCCAAGTAGCCCTCGAGCAGTACTTC; V gene: TRBV14; clone size: few; J gene: TRBJ2-7; D gene: NA
CDR3 protein: CASSARSGVLPGYTF; CDR3 DNA: TGTGCCAGCAGTGCTAGGTCAGGAGTGCTTCCTGGCTACACCTTC; V gene: TRBV2; clone size: NA; J gene: TRBJ1-2; D gene: NA
CDR3 protein: CSVVIPTGEIRGYTF; CDR3 DNA: TGCAGCGTTGTAATCCCGACAGGGGAGATTCGTGGCTACACCTTC; V gene: TRBV29-1; clone size: NA; J gene: TRBJ1-2; D gene: TRBD1
CDR3 protein: CSVEDISYEQYF; CDR3 DNA: TGCAGCGTTGAGGACATTTCCTACGAGCAGTACTTC; V gene: TRBV29-1; clone size: few; J gene: TRBJ2-7; D gene: NA
CDR3 protein: CASSIGPGGYNEQFF; CDR3 DNA: TGTGCCAGTAGTATAGGGCCGGGAGGGTACAATGAGCAGTTCTTC; V gene: TRBV19; clone size: NA; J gene: TRBJ2-1; D gene: TRBD2
CDR3 protein: CASNPRGYNSPLHF; CDR3 DNA: TGTGCCAGCAACCCACGGGGGTATAATTCACCCCTCCACTTT; V gene: TRBV6-5; clone size: NA; J gene: TRBJ1-6; D gene: NA
CDR3 protein: CASSGQGAGTEAFF; CDR3 DNA: TGTGCCAGCAGCGGACAGGGGGCAGGCACTGAAGCTTTCTTT; V gene: TRBV9; clone size: NA; J gene: TRBJ1-1; D gene: TRBD1
CDR3 protein: CASSDKLGDTQYF; CDR3 DNA: TGTGCCAGCAGTGACAAGCTAGGAGATACGCAGTATTTT; V gene: TRBV27; clone size: NA; J gene: TRBJ2-3; D gene: NA
CDR3 protein: CASSPGTRNYGYTF; CDR3 DNA: TGTGCCAGCAGCCCCGGCACTCGTAACTATGGCTACACCTTC; V gene: TRBV28; clone size: NA; J gene: TRBJ1-2; D gene: NA
CDR3 protein: CASSLGTGSYEQYF; CDR3 DNA: TGTGCCAGCAGCCTTGGGACAGGGAGCTACGAGCAGTACTTC; V gene: TRBV14; clone size: NA; J gene: TRBJ2-7; D gene: TRBD1
CDR3 protein: CASSAGGENQPQHF; CDR3 DNA: TGTGCCAGCAGCGCCGGGGGAGAGAATCAGCCCCAGCATTTT; V gene: TRBV6-1; clone size: NA; J gene: TRBJ1-5; D gene: NA
CDR3 protein: CSARDRGINEQFF; CDR3 DNA: TGCAGCGCACGGGACAGGGGGATTAATGAGCAGTTCTTC; V gene: TRBV29-1; clone size: once; J gene: TRBJ2-1; D gene: TRBD1
CDR3 protein: CASSSSGEFYNEQFF; CDR3 DNA: TGTGCCAGCTCATCATCGGGAGAGTTCTACAATGAGCAGTTCTTC; V gene: TRBV6-4; clone size: many; J gene: TRBJ2-1; D gene: NA
CDR3 protein: CAWSVSAGVTETQYF; CDR3 DNA: TGTGCCTGGAGTGTCTCAGCGGGAGTGACAGAGACCCAGTACTTC; V gene: TRBV30; clone size: NA; J gene: TRBJ2-5; D gene: TRBD2
CDR3 protein: CASFDSTDTQYF; CDR3 DNA: TGCGCCAGCTTCGACAGCACAGATACGCAGTATTTT; V gene: TRBV5-1; clone size: NA; J gene: TRBJ2-3; D gene: NA
CDR3 protein: CSVEDPSSYEQYF; CDR3 DNA: TGCAGCGTTGAGGACCCGAGCTCCTACGAGCAGTACTTC; V gene: TRBV29-1; clone size: NA; J gene: TRBJ2-7; D gene: NA
CDR3 protein: CASSRLGYNEQFF; CDR3 DNA: TGTGCCAGCAGTCGACTAGGTTACAATGAGCAGTTCTTC; V gene: TRBV27; clone size: NA; J gene: TRBJ2-1; D gene: NA
CDR3 protein: CAWSVDWGEPLHF; CDR3 DNA: TGTGCCTGGAGTGTAGACTGGGGAGAACCCCTCCACTTT; V gene: TRBV30; clone size: NA; J gene: TRBJ1-6; D gene: NA
CDR3 protein: CASTGGTVGTDTQYF; CDR3 DNA: TGTGCCAGCACCGGCGGGACAGTCGGCACAGATACGCAGTATTTT; V gene: TRBV2; clone size: NA; J gene: TRBJ2-3; D gene: NA
CDR3 protein: CSVPPGTGAYEQYF; CDR3 DNA: TGCAGCGTACCCCCCGGGACAGGGGCCTACGAGCAGTACTTC; V gene: TRBV29-1; clone size: few; J gene: TRBJ2-7; D gene: TRBD1
CDR3 protein: CASSLSLSTDTQYF; CDR3 DNA: TGTGCCAGCAGTTTATCCCTAAGCACAGATACGCAGTATTTT; V gene: TRBV27; clone size: NA; J gene: TRBJ2-3; D gene: NA
CDR3 protein: CASSPDHEQFF; CDR3 DNA: TGTGCCAGCAGCCCGGACCATGAGCAGTTCTTC; V gene: TRBV7-9; clone size: NA; J gene: TRBJ2-1; D gene: NA
CDR3 protein: CASEGQGAAYEQYF; CDR3 DNA: TGTGCCAGCGAGGGACAGGGGGCAGCCTACGAGCAGTACTTC; V gene: TRBV2; clone size: NA; J gene: TRBJ2-7; D gene: TRBD1
CDR3 protein: CASGTDNEQFF; CDR3 DNA: TGTGCCTCAGGGACAGACAATGAGCAGTTCTTC; V gene: TRBV30; clone size: NA; J gene: TRBJ2-1; D gene: TRBD1
CDR3 protein: CASSVSGGQGYEQYF; CDR3 DNA: TGTGCCAGCAGCGTATCGGGGGGACAGGGCTACGAGCAGTACTTC; V gene: TRBV9; clone size: NA; J gene: TRBJ2-7; D gene: TRBD1
CDR3 protein: CAWRGRQGVQPQHF; CDR3 DNA: TGTGCCTGGAGGGGACGACAGGGAGTACAGCCCCAGCATTTT; V gene: TRBV30; clone size: NA; J gene: TRBJ1-5; D gene: TRBD1
CDR3 protein: CASSLGRYEQYF; CDR3 DNA: TGTGCCAGCAGCTTGGGCCGCTACGAGCAGTACTTC; V gene: TRBV11-2; clone size: NA; J gene: TRBJ2-7; D gene: NA
CDR3 protein: CAWSVGQGSYEQYF; CDR3 DNA: TGTGCCTGGAGTGTAGGTCAGGGTAGCTACGAGCAGTACTTC; V gene: TRBV30; clone size: NA; J gene: TRBJ2-7; D gene: NA
CDR3 protein: CASSLQGLTEQYF; CDR3 DNA: TGTGCCAGCAGCTTGCAGGGATTGACCGAGCAGTACTTC; V gene: TRBV11-2; clone size: NA; J gene: TRBJ2-7; D gene: NA
CDR3 protein: CSAGWGGGYEQYF; CDR3 DNA: TGCAGCGCTGGATGGGGGGGCGGTTACGAGCAGTACTTC; V gene: TRBV29-1; clone size: few; J gene: TRBJ2-7; D gene: NA
CDR3 protein: CASSLDFGQGYEQYF; CDR3 DNA: TGCGCCAGCAGCTTGGACTTCGGGCAGGGCTACGAGCAGTACTTC; V gene: TRBV5-1; clone size: few; J gene: TRBJ2-7; D gene: NA
CDR3 protein: CASSTHIRSYEQYF; CDR3 DNA: TGTGCCAGCAGTACACACATCAGGAGCTACGAGCAGTACTTC; V gene: TRBV27; clone size: few; J gene: TRBJ2-7; D gene: NA
CDR3 protein: CASSSGLNYEQYF; CDR3 DNA: TGTGCCAGCAGCTCCGGACTTAACTACGAGCAGTACTTC; V gene: TRBV11-2; clone size: once; J gene: TRBJ2-7; D gene: NA
CDR3 protein: CASSQLTEFYEQYF; CDR3 DNA: TGCGCCAGCAGCCAACTGACAGAGTTCTACGAGCAGTACTTC; V gene: TRBV4-1; clone size: once; J gene: TRBJ2-7; D gene: NA
CDR3 protein: CSVEDTSYEQYF; CDR3 DNA: TGCAGCGTTGAGGACACCTCCTACGAGCAGTACTTC; V gene: TRBV29-1; clone size: few; J gene: TRBJ2-7; D gene: NA
CDR3 protein: CASSFWGRSTDTQYF; CDR3 DNA: TGTGCCAGCAGCTTCTGGGGACGGAGCACAGATACGCAGTATTTT; V gene: TRBV7-2; clone size: few; J gene: TRBJ2-3; D gene: NA
CDR3 protein: CASSELLQASEQYF; CDR3 DNA: TGTGCCAGCAGTGAATTGCTGCAGGCAAGCGAGCAGTACTTC; V gene: TRBV25-1; clone size: NA; J gene: TRBJ2-7; D gene: NA